This is a list of T cell receptor beta chains from one sample in a study of T cell clones after liver transplantation. The repertoire was sequenced with immunoSEQ multiplex PCR; TCRdb's copy has only in-frame clones and lacks some. The sample contains around 110,000 clones, 90% of which appear only once. The sequencing here drew on CD4+ T cells from blood, taken 12 months after liver transplant. Receptor source: a human patient who received a liver transplant. Part of the T cell pool may stem from the graft donor. Each CDR3 is given with its conserved first and last residue. Each record gives: clone size, V gene, D gene, J gene, CDR3 DNA, CDR3 protein. A D gene is named only where the DNA matches it firmly. Some rows have no size entry. The others give once, few or many, or a class for an expanded clone.

>NA|TRBV19|NA|TRBJ1-1
TGTGCCAGTAGTATAACCGGGACACCCCATGGCGCTTTCTTT
CASSITGTPHGAFF
>NA|TRBV6-1|NA|TRBJ1-2
TGTGCCAGCAGTGAGGGCAGGGGCTATGGCTACACCTTC
CASSEGRGYGYTF
>few|TRBV27|NA|TRBJ2-5
TGTGCCAGCAGCTTAAATGGACAGACGAAGACCCAGTACTTC
CASSLNGQTKTQYF
>NA|TRBV9|NA|TRBJ2-3
TGTGCCAGCAGCGTGGGGGACGGAGATTATAGGACAGATACGCAGTATTTT
CASSVGDGDYRTDTQYF
>NA|TRBV28|NA|TRBJ1-1
TGTGCCAGCAGCGACAGTAACACTGAAGCTTTCTTT
CASSDSNTEAFF
>NA|TRBV4-3|NA|TRBJ2-7
TGCGCCAGCAGCCAAGATAATCAGGGGACTTACGAGCAGTACTTC
CASSQDNQGTYEQYF
>NA|TRBV7-2|TRBD2|TRBJ2-3
TGTGCCAGCAGCTCCAAACTAGCGGGCACAGATACGCAGTATTTT
CASSSKLAGTDTQYF
>NA|TRBV2|TRBD1|TRBJ1-5
TGTGCCAGCAGTGGGACAGGGGATCAGCCCCAGCATTTT
CASSGTGDQPQHF
>NA|TRBV28|NA|TRBJ1-2
TGTGCCAGCAGTTTTGACACAGCGGAAGGGGGCTACACCTTC
CASSFDTAEGGYTF
>NA|TRBV27|TRBD2|TRBJ2-3
TGTGCCAGCAGTTTATATCTAGCGGGCACAGATACGCAGTATTTT
CASSLYLAGTDTQYF
>NA|TRBV5-1|NA|TRBJ2-5
TGCGCCAGCAGCCTGGGGGGACAACAAGAGACCCAGTACTTC
CASSLGGQQETQYF
>once|TRBV19|TRBD1|TRBJ1-2
TGTGCCAGTAGTAACCCGGGACAGGGGGCCTATGGCTACACCTTC
CASSNPGQGAYGYTF
>NA|TRBV27|TRBD2|TRBJ2-3
TGTGCCAGCAGTTTTGCGGGGGAGACAGATACGCAGTATTTT
CASSFAGETDTQYF
>NA|TRBV18|TRBD2|TRBJ2-5
TGTGCCAGCTCACCTTCCGGACTAGCGGCGTACCAAGAGACCCAGTACTTC
CASSPSGLAAYQETQYF
>NA|TRBV9|NA|TRBJ2-3
TGTGCCAGCAGCGTAGAAGAAGGTACGCAGTATTTT
CASSVEEGTQYF
>NA|TRBV11-3|TRBD1|TRBJ1-1
TGTGCCAGCAGCGACCGGGACAGGGGAGGTTGGACTGAAGCTTTCTTT
CASSDRDRGGWTEAFF
>NA|TRBV19|TRBD2|TRBJ2-1
TGTGCCAGTAGTACCGGCCGACTAGCGGTCCTTGACAATGAGCAGTTCTTC
CASSTGRLAVLDNEQFF
>NA|TRBV28|TRBD2|TRBJ2-5
TGTGCCAGCACCCTAGCGGGGCACCCGGAGACCCAGTACTTC
CASTLAGHPETQYF
>NA|TRBV19|NA|TRBJ1-5
TGTGCCAGTTGGGGGGCTAATCAGCCCCAGCATTTT
CASWGANQPQHF
>NA|TRBV30|NA|TRBJ2-7
TGTGCCTGGAGACAGGGCTACGAGCAGTACTTC
CAWRQGYEQYF
>NA|TRBV10-3|NA|TRBJ2-3
TGTGCCATCACTACGGGTAACACAGATACGCAGTATTTT
CAITTGNTDTQYF